The sequence of this T cell receptor beta chain was determined in a study of T-cell memory formation after mild COVID-19. The wider study: TCR clusters showed largely donor specificity.

The germline gives CDR1 MNHNY, CDR2 SVGAGI (reference sequence). The CDR3 length is 13 residues. Trimming cost V 6 bases and J 4 bases, with 12 bases left between them. Each CDR3 protein is one row after TCRdb ran MiXCR on the 5' RACE reads. This table holds over 250,000 distinct CDR3 sequences, roughly 15% found once. This receptor was identified in a young man who had mild COVID-19 (a few samples of this study predate the infection). Cell type and time point are not known. Sequencing input: PBMCs or a T cell subset sorted from them (not recorded which). The genes are TRBV6-6 and TRBJ1-1, with no clear D. The CDR3 DNA sequence: TGTGCCAGCAGCTGGGGAGGTATCACTGAAGCTTTCTTT. Encoded protein: CASSWGGITEAFF.